This T cell receptor (beta chain) was sequenced for a study of T cell responses to AZD1222 COVID-19 vaccine. Profiled with immunoSEQ multiplex PCR; TCRdb holds only in-frame clones, not every one. The sample holds about 120,000 clones, about 88% seen once. As regards this clone: Its antigen is not identified.

Study-wide results and caveats: Repertoires were collected only later (after the peak T cell response had occurred). Donors were largely white British and mainly female; clonal diversity was possibly underestimated. Compared with day 0, the breadth and depth of the Spike-specific TCR repertoire rose significantly after two doses of AZD1222.

This receptor was taken from an adult who received the AZD1222 COVID-19 vaccine. Material: peripheral blood, obtained 28 days after the second AZD1222 dose.

CDR3 amino acids: CASSPRRGETQYF. The CDR3 nucleotides read TGTGCCAGCAGCCCTAGAAGGGGGGAGACCCAGTACTTC. The chain employs TRBV3-1 (or the pseudogene TRBV3-2) and TRBJ2-5, with D maybe TRBD1 (6 bases). V was pared by 4 bases and J by 5 bases, with 11 bases between. This CDR3 region has 13 residues. The germline gives CDR1 LGHDT, CDR2 YNNKEL (reference sequence).